This TCR beta chain appears in the sequencing data of a study of blood T cell repertoires in COVID-19. TCRdb keeps only in-frame clones here, not all; method: immunoSEQ multiplex PCR. Found here are some 460,000 clones, around 90% of them singletons; the top ten hold approximately 2%. Germline V gene sequence: CDR1 SNHLY, CDR2 FYNNEI. The germline V and J ends were trimmed by 4 bases and 4 bases, with 7 bases remaining between them. This CDR3 is built from 12 residues. This rearrangement joins TRBV2 to TRBJ1-2; D gene ambiguous. The material sequenced was PBMCs or T cells enriched from blood (not recorded which). The clonotype comes from a woman aged 18-29 years with acute COVID-19. The CDR3 sequence: CASSGRIYGYTF. The DNA for the CDR3 is TGTGCCAGCAGTGGCAGGATCTATGGCTACACCTTC. Looking up the rest from reference TRBV2 and TRBJ1-2 gives the full variable domain: EPEVTQTPSHQVTQMGQEVILRCVPISNHLYFYWYRQILGQKVEFLVSFYNNEISEKSEIFDDQFSVERPDGSNFTLKIRSTKLEDSAMYFCASSGRIYGYTFGSGTRLTVV.